The 22 T cell receptor beta chains presented below share a single source sample, sequenced in a study of blood T cell repertoires in COVID-19. This table comes from immunoSEQ multiplex PCR, and its TCRdb copy is limited to in-frame clones, with some not included. The data contain 6,500 to 8,500 clones, less than 85% of them seen just once; the ten biggest clones take up 17%. Sequencing input: peripheral blood. Receptors were obtained from a human donor in a cohort sampled during active COVID-19.

The chain has TRBV4-3 and TRBJ1-2; maybe TRBD1 (6 bases). This CDR3 contains 17 residues. The V end lost 0 bases, the J end lost 7 bases, and 21 bases lay between the germline ends. Per germline, CDR1 LGHNA and CDR2 YSLEER. CDR3 protein: CASSQDPQGRGRRGYTF. Written as DNA, the CDR3 is TGCGCCAGCAGCCAAGATCCTCAGGGGCGGGGGCGGCGTGGCTACACCTTC.

This clone was picked up one time. The chain employs TRBV10-3 and TRBJ1-5; D perhaps matches TRBD1 (6 bases). The CDR3 sequence is 14 residues long. Trimming took 6 bases from V and 2 from J, leaving 11 bases between them. The germline V gene has CDR1 ENHRY and CDR2 SYGVKD. The CDR3 DNA reads as TGTGCCATCAGCGGGACAAGCGGCAATCAGCCCCAGCATTTT. Residues: CAISGTSGNQPQHF.

This chain connects TRBV7-9 to TRBJ2-3, with 12 bases matching TRBD2. The germline CDR1 and CDR2 sequences are SEHNR and FQNEAQ (reference sequence). The CDR3 runs 17 residues. Unmatched junction bases numbered 2, after V lost 0 bases and J lost 1 base. CDR3: CASSLARLAGGTDTQYF. The CDR3, as DNA: TGTGCCAGCAGCTTAGCCAGACTAGCGGGAGGCACAGATACGCAGTATTTT.

This clone was detected only a few times. The genes are TRBV28 and TRBJ2-7, with a weak D call TRBD1 (6 bases). V was clipped by 5 bases and J by 0 bases, with 14 bases between them. This CDR3 is built from 15 residues. CDR1 and CDR2 from the germline V gene are MDHEN and SYDVKM. The CDR3 DNA reads as TGTGCCAGCAGTCCCCTAGGGGGTCCCTCCTACGAGCAGTACTTC. It is translated as CASSPLGGPSYEQYF. Using reference TRBV28 and TRBJ2-7 for the parts outside the CDR3, the full variable domain is DVKVTQSSRYLVKRTGEKVFLECVQDMDHENMFWYRQDPGLGLRLIYFSYDVKMKEKGDIPEGYSVSREKKERFSLILESASTNQTSMYLCASSPLGGPSYEQYFGPGTRLTVT.

This rearrangement joins TRBV5-5 to TRBJ2-3; no definite D call. CDR1 and CDR2 from the germline V gene are SGHKS and YYEKEE (reference sequence). The CDR3 extends over 14 amino acids. V was shortened by 2 bases and J by 1 base, with 8 bases between the two germline ends. The chain's CDR3 is CASSFEMRTDTQYF. CDR3 nucleotide sequence: TGTGCCAGCAGCTTTGAGATGCGCACAGATACGCAGTATTTT. The full variable domain, with the rest looked up from reference TRBV5-5 and TRBJ2-3, is DAGVTQSPTHLIKTRGQQVTLRCSPISGHKSVSWYQQVLGQGPQFIFQYYEKEERGRGNFPDRFSARQFPNYSSELNVNALLLGDSALYLCASSFEMRTDTQYFGPGTRLTVL.

This chain connects TRBV7-9 to TRBJ1-1; D not certain. The V gene lost 5 bases and the J gene lost 1 base, with 14 bases spanning the gap. Per germline, CDR1 SEHNR and CDR2 FQNEAQ (reference sequence). This CDR3 region has 15 residues. The CDR3 DNA follows: TGTGCCAGCAGCATATCGCCCACTCGGAACACTGAAGCTTTCTTT. This gives the protein CASSISPTRNTEAFF.

The chain combines TRBV6-6 with TRBJ2-1; 7 bases line up with TRBD1. Germline assignment: CDR1 MNHNY and CDR2 SVGAGI (reference sequence). This CDR3 is built from 18 residues. V dropped 5 bases and J dropped 0; count of bases not matched to a gene: 13. The CDR3 spells CASSPTDRAMSSYNEQFF. CDR3 nucleotide sequence: TGTGCCAGCAGTCCTACAGACAGGGCCATGAGCTCCTACAATGAGCAGTTCTTC.

About this clone itself: The sample has other DNA sequences that encode this CDR3 too. The chain carries TRBV6-5 and TRBJ1-1; D is possibly TRBD1 (6 bases). Germline lookup yields CDR1 MNHEY and CDR2 SVGAGI. This CDR3 comprises 11 residues. Trimming shortened V by 4 bases and J by 8 bases, and 8 bases separated the two germline ends. In DNA, the CDR3 is TGTGCCAGCAGTTTCGACAGGGAAGCTTTCTTT. Its protein is CASSFDREAFF.

The V gene is TRBV4-1, the J gene TRBJ2-1; 9 bases fit TRBD2. This CDR3 comprises 18 residues. V trimming: 4 bases; J trimming: 3 bases; junction bases outside the gene matches: 13. Per the germline V gene, CDR1 is MGHRA and CDR2 is YSYEKL. This CDR3 reads CASSRTASGNKRYNEQFF. CDR3 DNA: TGCGCCAGCAGCCGAACGGCTAGCGGGAATAAACGCTACAATGAGCAGTTCTTC.

The chain links TRBV3-1 (or the pseudogene TRBV3-2) to TRBJ2-1, with TRBD2 matching over 7 bases. V trimming: 1 base; J trimming: 10 bases; junction bases outside the gene matches: 10. Germline V gives CDR1 LGHDT, CDR2 YNNKEL (reference sequence). This CDR3 spans 15 amino acids. The DNA of the CDR3 is TGTGCCAGCAGCCAAGCTCACACCGGGACTACCGAGCAGTTCTTC. Residues: CASSQAHTGTTEQFF.

The V call is TRBV4-3, the J call TRBJ2-3; 8 bases align to TRBD1. Germline CDR1 and CDR2: LGHNA and YSLEER. The CDR3 is 14 amino acids. V lost 4 bases to trimming and J lost 4 bases; unmatched junction nucleotides: 4. CDR3 amino acids: CASSREDRADTQYF. CDR3 bases: TGCGCCAGCAGCCGCGAGGACAGGGCAGATACGCAGTATTTT.

CDR3 protein: CASTGTSGIQETQYF. Here the CDR3 DNA reads TGTGCCAGCACCGGGACTAGCGGAATCCAAGAGACCCAGTACTTC. This chain uses TRBV7-6 with TRBJ2-5; 11 bases are shared with TRBD2. This CDR3 has 15 amino acids. Germline CDR1 is SGHVS and CDR2 is FNYEAQ. The V and J ends lost 7 bases and 1 base, in that order; junction bases with no gene match: 5.

This CDR3 is CASSLLSGSTDTQYF. The CDR3, as DNA: TGTGCCAGCAGTTTATTAAGCGGTAGCACAGATACGCAGTATTTT. This sequence joins TRBV28 and TRBJ2-3; TRBD2 might be the D (5 bases). The CDR3 covers 15 residues. The V end was cut by 1 base, the J end by 0 bases, with 8 bases between. The V gene's germline CDR1 is MDHEN and CDR2 SYDVKM. The variable domain in full, with the rest retrieved from reference TRBV28 and TRBJ2-3, is DVKVTQSSRYLVKRTGEKVFLECVQDMDHENMFWYRQDPGLGLRLIYFSYDVKMKEKGDIPEGYSVSREKKERFSLILESASTNQTSMYLCASSLLSGSTDTQYFGPGTRLTVL.

The V call is TRBV4-2, the J call TRBJ2-6; a weak D match, TRBD1 (6 bases). The CDR3 is made up of 14 amino acids. V lost 7 bases, J lost 1 base, and 8 bases lay in between. In germline, CDR1 is LGHNA, CDR2 YNFKEQ. The CDR3 here is CASNGQSGANVLTF. In nucleotides, the CDR3 is TGTGCCAGCAACGGACAGTCTGGGGCCAACGTCCTGACTTTC.

This chain's CDR3 is CSVLGWTAGPHSYNEQFF. CDR3 DNA sequence: TGCAGCGTCTTGGGGTGGACGGCGGGTCCCCACTCCTACAATGAGCAGTTCTTC. The chain couples TRBV29-1 to TRBJ2-1; tentative D call: TRBD2 (5 bases). V lost 6 bases and J 0 bases, leaving 24 bases between the germline ends. Looked up from germline, CDR1 is SQVTM and CDR2 is ANQGSEA. The CDR3 covers 18 residues.

Concerning this clone: One end of the junction fails to match germline, which may point to a read error. V usage is TRBV28 and J usage is TRBJ1-5; unclear D gene. The CDR3 sequence is 15 residues long. Germline V lookup: CDR1 MDHEN, CDR2 SYDVKM. Here the CDR3 reads CASSSGSFSHQPQHF. CDR3 sequence (DNA): TGTGCCAGCAGCTCCGGGTCCTTTAGCCATCAGCCCCAGCATTTT.

A few counts support this clone. The chain joins TRBV2 to TRBJ2-3; the D gene is possibly TRBD1 (6 bases). With 6 bases removed from V and 0 bases from J, the gap between germline ends came to 10 bases. The germline gives CDR1 SNHLY, CDR2 FYNNEI. This CDR3 is 14 amino acids long. The CDR3 sequence is CASRGQSSTDTQYF. The DNA for the CDR3 is TGTGCCAGCAGGGGACAATCTAGCACAGATACGCAGTATTTT.

This clone rates as medium-sized. This chain uses TRBV5-1 with TRBJ2-1; possible D gene TRBD1, 6 bases. The CDR3 covers 16 residues. The V end was cut by 4 bases, the J end by 1 base, with 15 bases between. Germline V gives CDR1 SGHRS, CDR2 YFSETQ. This chain's CDR3 is CASSLGALQSYNEQFF. The CDR3 coding sequence is TGCGCCAGCAGCCTGGGGGCTCTTCAATCCTACAATGAGCAGTTCTTC.

V gene TRBV4-2 combines with J gene TRBJ1-1, with a weak D call TRBD1 (5 bases). Trimming cost V 0 bases and J 5 bases, with 13 bases left between them. Germline values: CDR1 LGHNA, CDR2 YNFKEQ. The CDR3 runs 15 residues. CDR3 residues: CASSQDWQGWTEAFF. CDR3 bases: TGTGCCAGCAGCCAAGATTGGCAGGGTTGGACTGAAGCTTTCTTT.

The chain has TRBV4-1 and TRBJ2-5; possibly TRBD2 for D (5 bases). The CDR3 has 13 residues. The V end was cut by 6 bases, the J end by 9 bases, with 17 bases between. Germline CDR1 is MGHRA and CDR2 is YSYEKL. The CDR3 loop is CASRGEGERAQYF. The CDR3 bases are TGCGCCAGCAGGGGCGAGGGTGAACGGGCCCAGTACTTC.

V gene TRBV9 combines with J gene TRBJ1-2; TRBD1 agrees at 7 bases. Trimming took 0 bases from V and 4 from J; bases not matched to a gene: 3. The length of the CDR3 is 14 residues. Germline CDR1 is SGDLS and CDR2 is YYNGEE. CDR3 nucleotide sequence: TGTGCCAGCAGCGTAGGGGACAGCTTCTATGGCTACACCTTC. This encodes CASSVGDSFYGYTF.

This clone was recorded a few times. The chain links TRBV6-1 to TRBJ2-1, with 11 bases identical to TRBD2. J lost 2 bases, V lost 4 bases, and 7 bases had no gene match. The CDR3 extends over 17 amino acids. Germline CDR1 reads MNHNS; CDR2 reads SASEGT. The CDR3 protein is CASSALLAGGPYNEQFF. CDR3 DNA sequence: TGTGCCAGCAGTGCGCTCCTAGCGGGAGGCCCCTACAATGAGCAGTTCTTC.